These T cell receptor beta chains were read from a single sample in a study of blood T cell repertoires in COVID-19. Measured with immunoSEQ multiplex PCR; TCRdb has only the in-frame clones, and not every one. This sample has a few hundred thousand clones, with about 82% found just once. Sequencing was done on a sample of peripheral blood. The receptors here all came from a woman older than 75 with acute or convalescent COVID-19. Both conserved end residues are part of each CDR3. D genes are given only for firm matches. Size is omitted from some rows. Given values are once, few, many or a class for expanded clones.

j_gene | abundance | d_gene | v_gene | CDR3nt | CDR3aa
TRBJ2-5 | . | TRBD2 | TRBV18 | TGTGCCAGCTCACGAAAGGGACTAGCGGGAGGGCCGAGCCAAGAGACCCAGTACTTC | CASSRKGLAGGPSQETQYF
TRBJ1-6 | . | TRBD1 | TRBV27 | TGTGCCAGCAGTCGGGGGACAGGGGTTAATTCACCCCTCCACTTT | CASSRGTGVNSPLHF
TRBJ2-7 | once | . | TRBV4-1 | TGCGCCAGCAGCCTGGTAAAGGAGGATGAGCAGTACTTC | CASSLVKEDEQYF
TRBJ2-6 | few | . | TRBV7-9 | TGTGCCAGCAGTCCACCGACTCTGGGGGCCAACGTCCTGACTTTC | CASSPPTLGANVLTF
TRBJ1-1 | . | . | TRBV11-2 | TGTGCCAGCAGCTTAGAACGACAGGTTATGAACACTGAAGCTTTCTTT | CASSLERQVMNTEAFF
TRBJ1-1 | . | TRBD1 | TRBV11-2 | TGTGCCAGCAGCCTCCCAGGGGGGATGAACACTGAAGCTTTCTTT | CASSLPGGMNTEAFF
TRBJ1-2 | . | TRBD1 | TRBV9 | TGTGCCAGCAGCTTGGGACAGGGGGCTATTAACTATGGCTACACCTTC | CASSLGQGAINYGYTF
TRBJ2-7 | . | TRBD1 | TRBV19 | TGTGCCAGTAGTGGACAGGGCTACGAGCAGTACTTC | CASSGQGYEQYF
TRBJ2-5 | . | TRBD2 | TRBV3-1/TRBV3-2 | TGTGCCAGCAGCCTCGGTAGCGGGGCCCCGGGGACCCAGTACTTC | CASSLGSGAPGTQYF
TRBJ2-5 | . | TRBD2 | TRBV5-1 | TGCGCCAGCAGCTGGATGGGACTAGCCCAAGAGACCCAGTACTTC | CASSWMGLAQETQYF
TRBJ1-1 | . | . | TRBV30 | TGTGCCTGGAGTAAACAGAGGAACACTGAAGCTTTCTTT | CAWSKQRNTEAFF
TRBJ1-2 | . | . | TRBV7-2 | TGTGCCAGCAGCCTTCCCGCGGGGGTGGGTGGCTACACCTTC | CASSLPAGVGGYTF
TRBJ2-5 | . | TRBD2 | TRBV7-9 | TGTGCCAGCAGCTTAAGTCTAGCGGGAGGGGAGACCCAGTACTTC | CASSLSLAGGETQYF
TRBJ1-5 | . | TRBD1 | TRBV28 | TGTGCCAGCAGTACGGGACAGGGGGCATCTAATCAGCCCCAGCATTTT | CASSTGQGASNQPQHF
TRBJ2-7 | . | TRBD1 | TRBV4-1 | TGCGCCAGCAGCCAAGAGCCAGCCCGGAAAGCCGACAGGGGGCTAAAGTACGAGCAGTACTTC | CASSQEPARKADRGLKYEQYF
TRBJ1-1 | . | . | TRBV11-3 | TGTGCCAGCAGCTTAGAGGAGGGAGTCACTGAAGCTTTCTTT | CASSLEEGVTEAFF
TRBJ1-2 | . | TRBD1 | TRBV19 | TGTGCCAGTAGTATCGAACAGGGGGCGGGCTACACCTTC | CASSIEQGAGYTF
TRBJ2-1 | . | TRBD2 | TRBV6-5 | TGTGCCAGCAGTTTGGGACTAGCGGGAGGGCAAAATGAGCAGTTCTTC | CASSLGLAGGQNEQFF
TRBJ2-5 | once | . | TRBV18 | TGTGCCAGCTCACCTGGAGGGGCGGGAGAGACCCAGTACTTC | CASSPGGAGETQYF
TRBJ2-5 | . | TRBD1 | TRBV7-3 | TGTGCCAGCAGCCAAACACAGGGGGTTGGTGAGACCCAGTACTTC | CASSQTQGVGETQYF
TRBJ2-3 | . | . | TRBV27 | TGTGCCAGCAAATTTAGATTAGCTCCAGATACGCAGTATTTT | CASKFRLAPDTQYF
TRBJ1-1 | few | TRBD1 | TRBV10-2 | TGCGCCAGCAGTGAGGGACAGGGGGTCACTGAAGCTTTCTTT | CASSEGQGVTEAFF
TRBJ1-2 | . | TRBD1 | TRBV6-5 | TGTGCCAGCAGTTACTTTACCGGGACAGGCGTCTTTGGCTACACCTTC | CASSYFTGTGVFGYTF
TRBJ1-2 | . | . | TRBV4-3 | TGCGCCAGCAGCCAAGATCCAGGCGAAGCCTATGGCTACACCTTC | CASSQDPGEAYGYTF
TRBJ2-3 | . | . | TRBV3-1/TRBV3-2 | TGTGCCAGCAGCCTCTCCCTAAGCACAGATACGCAGTATTTT | CASSLSLSTDTQYF
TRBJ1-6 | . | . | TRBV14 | TGTGCCAGCAGCCAAGATCTGGGCAGTTATTCACCCCTCCACTTT | CASSQDLGSYSPLHF
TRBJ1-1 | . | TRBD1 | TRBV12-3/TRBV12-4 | TGTGCCAGCAGCCGACAGGGCGCTGAAGCTTTCTTT | CASSRQGAEAFF
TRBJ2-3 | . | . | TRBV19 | TGTGCCAGTAGTATAGCGGGGACGGGGGGCCGTACAGATACGCAGTATTTT | CASSIAGTGGRTDTQYF
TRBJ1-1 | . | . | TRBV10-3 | TGTGCCATCAGTGAGTCGCCAGGGCAGAACACTGAAGCTTTCTTT | CAISESPGQNTEAFF
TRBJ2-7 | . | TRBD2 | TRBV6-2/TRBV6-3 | TGTGCCAGCAGTGGACTAGCGGGGTGGCGCGAGCAGTACTTC | CASSGLAGWREQYF
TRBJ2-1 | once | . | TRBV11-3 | TGTGCCAGCAGCTTAGTGGGAGTCTCCTACAATGAGCAGTTCTTC | CASSLVGVSYNEQFF
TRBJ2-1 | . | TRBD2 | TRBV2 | TGTGCCAGCAGGGGGACTAGCGTTGCCGGCAATGAGCAGTTCTTC | CASRGTSVAGNEQFF
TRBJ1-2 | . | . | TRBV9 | TGTGCCAGCAGCGTAGTGGCAGATTCTAACTATGGCTACACCTTC | CASSVVADSNYGYTF